Listed here is a single T cell receptor (beta chain). This entry comes from a study of blood T cell repertoires in COVID-19. Trimming cost V 7 bases and J 1 base, with 25 bases left between them. CDR1 is SNHLY and CDR2 is FYNNEI in the germline V gene. CDR3 length: 18 residues. Source study methods: From reference gene primer amplification, estimates of nucleated cell counts were derived. Assay: immunoSEQ multiplex PCR; the TCRdb copy retains only in-frame clones and omits some. V, J and clone size are those of that table, while D and trimming were read from the DNA. The sample shows about 310,000 clones, more than 75% of them seen only once.

Sequenced sample: peripheral blood. This receptor was obtained from a middle-aged man with active or convalescent COVID-19. This chain links TRBV2 with TRBJ1-1; D uncertain. CDR3 sequence: CASTRSQIPPRPNTEAFF. As DNA, the CDR3 is TGTGCCAGCACGAGGTCCCAAATCCCTCCGAGACCGAACACTGAAGCTTTCTTT.